This TCR beta chain was documented in a study of PD-L1 blockade in urothelial cancer. Study summary: Patients started atezolizumab in the mid-2010s, 1,200 mg intravenously every 3 weeks. Study observations and caveats: In blood at 3 weeks, tumor-associated clones expanded more among patients with durable benefit.

Method: immunoSEQ multiplex PCR; TCRdb's copy keeps in-frame clones and lacks some. The repertoire holds tens of thousands of clones, with 84% as singletons. Trimming stripped 3 bases from V and 1 base from J, with 19 bases between. CDR3 length: 17 amino acids. CDR1 is LNHDA, CDR2 SQIVND, per germline (reference sequence). Indicated time point: pretreatment peripheral blood. Patients were diagnosed with urothelial carcinoma, either locally advanced or metastatic. Note on this clone: Its antigen is not known.

The chain carries TRBV19 and TRBJ2-7, with D possibly matching TRBD1 (6 bases). The receptor was isolated from an older woman with urothelial cancer. Sequenced here: PBMCs, sampled around atezolizumab (anti-PD-L1) treatment. CDR3 coding DNA: TGTGCCAGTAGTATTTGGGGCAGGGGTCCCACTTCCTACGAGCAGTACTTC. Its protein product is CASSIWGRGPTSYEQYF. Full variable domain (remainder filled in from reference TRBV19 and TRBJ2-7): DGGITQSPKYLFRKEGQNVTLSCEQNLNHDAMYWYRQDPGQGLRLIYYSQIVNDFQKGDIAEGYSVSREKKESFPLTVTSAQKNPTAFYLCASSIWGRGPTSYEQYFGPGTRLTVT.